This passage covers 3 T cell receptor beta chains from one sample sequenced in a study of cytomegalovirus exposure and HLA in healthy donors. Primers included in the PCR were 60 Vbeta and 13 Jbeta primers. Only in-frame clones appear in the TCRdb table, and some are missing; sequencing was by immunoSEQ multiplex PCR. The profile shows 150,000 or so clones, roughly 79% of them singletons. The sequencing sample was made of PBMCs. These receptors came from a woman in her 50s in good health and CMV-seropositive.

The genes are TRBV19 and TRBJ2-7, with TRBD1 as a possible D gene (7 bases). V shed 9 bases and J shed 3 bases, with 21 bases lying between them. There are 15 residues in the CDR3. CDR1 is LNHDA and CDR2 is SQIVND in the germline V gene (reference sequence). Written as DNA, the CDR3 is TGTGCCAGCCGCCCGCAGGGGGGAAACTACTACGAGCAGTACTTC. Encoded protein: CASRPQGGNYYEQYF.

This chain links TRBV29-1 with TRBJ1-2; TRBD1 matches 7 bases. The CDR3 is 12 residues long. The V gene end was trimmed by 4 bases and the J gene end by 6 bases; junction bases not matched to a gene: 5. Germline CDR1 SQVTM, CDR2 ANQGSEA. The CDR3 here is CSVGDSENGYTF. The CDR3 nucleotides read TGCAGCGTTGGGGACAGCGAGAATGGCTACACCTTC.

This rearrangement joins TRBV5-4 to TRBJ2-1; TRBD2 agrees at 13 bases. Germline V gene data show CDR1 as SGHNT and CDR2 as YYREEE (reference sequence). Trimming at V came to 3 bases and at J to 15 bases, leaving 3 bases not matched to a gene. There are 12 residues in the CDR3. CDR3 region: CASSSTSGRMFF. The CDR3 DNA reads as TGTGCCAGCAGCTCGACTAGCGGGAGGATGTTCTTC.